A single sample gave rise to the 28 T cell receptor beta chains below, sequenced in a study of shared clonotypes between healthy human individuals. Profiled with immunoSEQ multiplex PCR; TCRdb holds only in-frame clones, not every one. The sample contains almost 750,000 clones, 55% to 80% of which appear only once. Sequences were obtained from memory CD4+ T cells sorted from blood. Stated subset: CD45RA-negative fraction. The receptor set was obtained from a woman in her twenties or thirties in good health.

A note on this clone: Other DNA sequences within the sample encode an identical CDR3. This chain links TRBV5-4 with TRBJ2-1; 7 nucleotides match TRBD2. Trimming removed 0 bases from V and 4 bases from J; junction bases left unmatched: 4. Germline CDR1 reads SGHNT; CDR2 reads YYREEE (reference sequence). This CDR3 region has 15 residues. CDR3 sequence (DNA): TGTGCCAGCAGCTTGGGGAGGGAGGGGTACAATGAGCAGTTCTTC. It encodes CASSLGREGYNEQFF.

This clone appeared once. V gene TRBV2 combines with J gene TRBJ2-5; 9 positions match TRBD1. Germline V gives CDR1 SNHLY, CDR2 FYNNEI. The CDR3 covers 14 residues. Trimming at V came to 6 bases and at J to 5 bases, leaving 7 bases not matched to a gene. This CDR3 reads CASRGGTGTETQYF. The CDR3 nucleotides read TGTGCCAGCAGGGGGGGGACAGGGACGGAGACCCAGTACTTC.

This clone was seen a few times. V and J are TRBV5-1 and TRBJ1-4; D gene uncertain. V gave up 4 bases and J gave up 0 bases, with 13 bases separating them. CDR3 length: 16 amino acids. Looked up from germline, CDR1 is SGHRS and CDR2 is YFSETQ. CDR3 protein: CASSPTARATNEKLFF. The CDR3 coding sequence is TGCGCCAGCAGCCCGACCGCGAGGGCAACTAATGAAAAACTGTTTTTT.

V gene TRBV27 combines with J gene TRBJ2-1; 11 bases align to TRBD2. The CDR3 contains 17 residues. J gave up 2 bases and V 5 bases, and 8 bases lay outside the gene matches. The germline V gene encodes CDR1 MNHEY and CDR2 SMNVEV (reference sequence). CDR3 sequence (DNA): TGTGCCAGCAGTCCGTCCCTAGCGGGAGGAACCTACAATGAGCAGTTCTTC. As protein: CASSPSLAGGTYNEQFF.

The chain has TRBV27 and TRBJ2-7; D ambiguous. V shed 5 bases and J shed 0 bases, with 8 bases lying between them. This CDR3 is 13 amino acids long. Germline CDR1 reads MNHEY; CDR2 reads SMNVEV (reference sequence). The CDR3 coding sequence is TGTGCCAGCAGTCGGGTAAACTCCTACGAGCAGTACTTC. Amino acids: CASSRVNSYEQYF.

The rearrangement links TRBV18 to TRBJ1-2; perhaps TRBD1 as D (5 bases). Trimming shortened V by 0 bases and J by 6 bases, and 14 bases separated the two germline ends. Germline V CDR1 and CDR2: KGHSH, LQKENI. This CDR3 spans 15 amino acids. CDR3 amino acids: CASSPPGLYSNGYTF. The CDR3, as DNA: TGTGCCAGCTCACCACCGGGACTTTATTCGAATGGCTACACCTTC.

The chain recombines TRBV5-1 with TRBJ2-7; D is undetermined. Trimming took off 4 bases at V and 7 bases at J, with 18 bases between the two ends. The CDR3 totals 14 residues. Germline V gives CDR1 SGHRS, CDR2 YFSETQ. The CDR3, as DNA: TGCGCCAGCAGCCGAAACGTAGGGCCCGAGGAGCAGTACTTC. Amino acid sequence: CASSRNVGPEEQYF.

The chain uses TRBV7-8 and TRBJ2-5, with 8 positions matching TRBD2. Losses at the gene ends were 2 bases for V and 0 bases for J; bases not matched to a gene: 5. Germline CDR1 and CDR2: SGHVS and FQNEAQ. The CDR3 loop spans 16 amino acids. CDR3 in amino acids: CASSLRLAGYQETQYF. DNA of the CDR3: TGTGCCAGCAGCTTACGATTAGCGGGGTACCAAGAGACCCAGTACTTC.

The J gene is TRBJ2-7, the V gene TRBV4-1; 9 bases align to TRBD1. This CDR3 has 15 amino acids. CDR1 is MGHRA, CDR2 YSYEKL, per germline. The V segment lost 3 bases and the J segment 3 bases; nucleotides outside the gene matches: 6. CDR3 DNA sequence: TGCGCCAGCAGCCATCCGGGACAGGGAGGCTACGAGCAGTACTTC. Its translation: CASSHPGQGGYEQYF.

V usage is TRBV25-1 and J usage is TRBJ2-2; TRBD2 agrees at 7 bases. After removal of 0 bases from V and 1 base from J, the junction contained 2 bases not matched to a gene. The CDR3 is 16 residues long. Germline CDR1 MGHDK, CDR2 SYGVNS. CDR3 DNA: TGTGCCAGCAGTGAATATAAGCGGGGGAACACCGGGGAGCTGTTTTTT. This encodes CASSEYKRGNTGELFF.

The chain joins TRBV4-2 to TRBJ2-1; 9 bases line up with TRBD2. This CDR3 is built from 15 residues. CDR1 and CDR2 (germline): LGHNA, YNFKEQ. The J segment lost 0 bases and the V segment lost 4 bases, leaving 1 base of the junction unmatched. The CDR3 DNA reads TGTGCCAGCAGCCCTAGCGGGAACTCCTACAATGAGCAGTTCTTC. This gives the protein CASSPSGNSYNEQFF.

V gene TRBV5-1 combines with J gene TRBJ2-3; 9 bases are a match to TRBD2. The CDR3 totals 13 residues. The junction had 5 bases not matched to a gene; V was cut back by 8 bases and J by 4 bases. The V gene's germline CDR1 is SGHRS and CDR2 YFSETQ. This CDR3 is CASWSGRSDTQYF. DNA of the CDR3: TGCGCCAGTTGGAGCGGGAGGTCAGATACGCAGTATTTT. The full variable domain, completed using reference TRBV5-1 and TRBJ2-3, is KAGVTQTPRYLIKTRGQQVTLSCSPISGHRSVSWYQQTPGQGLQFLFEYFSETQRNKGNFPGRFSGRQFSNSRSEMNVSTLELGDSALYLCASWSGRSDTQYFGPGTRLTVL.

V is TRBV19 and J is TRBJ2-7, with 10 bases fitting TRBD2. Germline lookup yields CDR1 LNHDA and CDR2 SQIVND (reference sequence). This CDR3 is built from 14 residues. The V gene end was trimmed by 5 bases and the J gene end by 5 bases; junction bases not matched to a gene: 6. The CDR3 here is CASSQLAGVNEQYF. The CDR3 DNA sequence: TGTGCCAGTAGTCAGCTAGCGGGAGTGAACGAGCAGTACTTC.

V is TRBV19 and J is TRBJ2-2; D is ambiguous. The ends were cut back, 3 bases at V and 5 bases at J, with 13 bases in the middle. Germline V CDR1 and CDR2: LNHDA, SQIVND (reference sequence). The CDR3 loop spans 15 amino acids. CDR3 DNA: TGTGCCAGTAGTATCCAGAATACGCTGACCGGGGAGCTGTTTTTT. Translated: CASSIQNTLTGELFF. The full variable domain, completed using reference TRBV19 and TRBJ2-2, is DGGITQSPKYLFRKEGQNVTLSCEQNLNHDAMYWYRQDPGQGLRLIYYSQIVNDFQKGDIAEGYSVSREKKESFPLTVTSAQKNPTAFYLCASSIQNTLTGELFFGEGSRLTVL.

Remarks on this clone: A much larger clonotype is one base distant, so this may be a read error. The rearrangement links TRBV7-2 to TRBJ2-6; D is unresolved. CDR3 length equals 12 residues. Trimming removed 6 bases from V and 2 bases from J, with 2 bases in between. In germline, CDR1 is SGHTA, CDR2 FQGNSA. The CDR3 here is CASRAGANVLTF. CDR3 sequence (DNA): TGTGCCAGCAGGGCTGGGGCCAACGTCCTGACTTTC.

This clone was picked up one time. The V gene is TRBV11-2, the J gene TRBJ2-7; D tentatively reads TRBD1 or TRBD2 (6 bases each). In germline, CDR1 is SGHAT, CDR2 FQNNGV. CDR3 size: 14 residues. V was cut by 1 base and J by 7 bases, with 14 bases left in between. The CDR3 spells CASSLGGAPKEQYF. In DNA, the CDR3 is TGTGCCAGCAGCTTAGGGGGGGCGCCGAAGGAGCAGTACTTC.

The gene calls are TRBV6-1 and TRBJ1-3; no clear D. In germline, CDR1 is MNHNS, CDR2 SASEGT. There are 14 residues in the CDR3. V was pared by 8 bases and J by 2 bases, with 13 bases between. CDR3 loop: CASVAGSAGNTIYF. CDR3 nucleotides: TGTGCCAGCGTCGCCGGTAGCGCTGGAAACACCATATATTTT.

J is TRBJ2-1 and V is TRBV5-4; TRBD2 agrees at 10 bases. The CDR3 is 12 amino acids. Germline CDR1 reads SGHNT; CDR2 reads YYREEE (reference sequence). Losses at the gene ends were 4 bases for V and 15 bases for J; bases not matched to a gene: 7. In nucleotides, the CDR3 is TGTGCCAGCAGCCCCGCTAGCGGGAGTAGGTTCTTC. It is translated as CASSPASGSRFF.

The rearrangement links TRBV27 to TRBJ2-3; 7 nucleotides agree with TRBD1. CDR3 length equals 19 residues. Germline-derived CDR1 and CDR2 are MNHEY and SMNVEV (reference sequence). The V segment lost 6 bases and the J segment 4 bases; nucleotides outside the gene matches: 22. The CDR3 protein is CASRFLSHPEGAIADTQYF. Written as DNA, the CDR3 is TGTGCCAGCAGGTTTCTGTCCCACCCTGAGGGGGCAATCGCAGATACGCAGTATTTT.

The chain couples TRBV11-3 to TRBJ2-7; maybe TRBD1 (5 bases). This CDR3 comprises 13 residues. Trimming pared 0 bases from V and 7 bases from J, leaving 10 bases between. CDR1 SGHNT and CDR2 YENEEA come from the germline V gene. CDR3 sequence reads: CASSLDNQGEQYF. The CDR3 DNA follows: TGTGCCAGCAGCTTAGACAACCAGGGAGAGCAGTACTTC.

This chain links TRBV4-1 with TRBJ2-5; 11 bases match TRBD2. The trim removed 4 bases at V and 5 bases at J, leaving 3 bases unmatched. CDR1 and CDR2 (germline): MGHRA, YSYEKL. CDR3 length equals 14 residues. The CDR3 DNA is TGCGCCAGCAGCCTTAGCGGGAGGGGGGAGACCCAGTACTTC. This codes for CASSLSGRGETQYF.

The chain couples TRBV28 to TRBJ2-2; D is perhaps TRBD2 (6 bases). CDR3 length: 16 residues. Germline assignment: CDR1 MDHEN and CDR2 SYDVKM. Trimming removed 3 bases at V and 5 bases at J, with 16 bases between. In DNA form, the CDR3 reads TGTGCCAGCAGTTTCCCCCCAGGCGGGGTAACCGGGGAGCTGTTTTTT. It specifies CASSFPPGGVTGELFF. The entire variable domain, with the rest obtained from reference TRBV28 and TRBJ2-2, is as follows: DVKVTQSSRYLVKRTGEKVFLECVQDMDHENMFWYRQDPGLGLRLIYFSYDVKMKEKGDIPEGYSVSREKKERFSLILESASTNQTSMYLCASSFPPGGVTGELFFGEGSRLTVL.

Comments on this clone: Other nucleotide sequences in the sample specify the same CDR3. The genes are TRBV30 and TRBJ2-5; the D call may be TRBD1 or TRBD2 (7 bases each). CDR3 length equals 12 residues. From germline, CDR1 is GTSNPN and CDR2 SVGIG (reference sequence). V was pared by 4 bases and J by 4 bases, with 10 bases between. The CDR3 bases are TGTGCCTGGACAGGGGGGGGAGAGACCCAGTACTTC. As protein: CAWTGGGETQYF.

The CDR3 spells CASSPAGLAPDTQYF. CDR3 nucleotide sequence: TGCGCCAGCAGCCCCGCTGGGCTAGCTCCAGATACGCAGTATTTT. The rearrangement uses TRBV5-1 and TRBJ2-3; maybe TRBD2 (5 bases). This CDR3 contains 15 residues. V was trimmed by 4 bases and J by 4 bases, leaving 16 bases between them. The germline V gene encodes CDR1 SGHRS and CDR2 YFSETQ.

Only one count was recorded for this clone. This chain links TRBV28 with TRBJ1-1; D is possibly TRBD1 (5 bases). Trimming shortened V by 1 base and J by 4 bases, and 10 bases separated the two germline ends. Germline CDR1 and CDR2: MDHEN and SYDVKM. This CDR3 has 14 amino acids. The CDR3 region is CASSLSGARTEAFF. CDR3 sequence (DNA): TGTGCCAGCAGTTTATCTGGGGCTCGCACTGAAGCTTTCTTT.

J is TRBJ1-1 and V is TRBV30, with unresolved D. Germline CDR1 reads GTSNPN; CDR2 reads SVGIG (reference sequence). The CDR3 has 13 residues. V was pared by 3 bases and J by 5 bases, with 13 bases between. In nucleotides, the CDR3 is TGTGCCTGGAGGGCGAATTTCTGGACTGAAGCTTTCTTT. It codes for CAWRANFWTEAFF. Full variable domain (outside the CDR3, taken from reference TRBV30 and TRBJ1-1): SQTIHQWPATLVQPVGSPLSLECTVEGTSNPNLYWYRQAAGRGLQLLFYSVGIGQISSEVPQNLSASRPQDRQFILSSKKLLLSDSGFYLCAWRANFWTEAFFGQGTRLTVV.

This chain uses TRBV11-2 with TRBJ2-3; 8 bases are shared with TRBD2. The CDR3 totals 16 residues. Germline assignment: CDR1 SGHAT and CDR2 FQNNGV. V shed 4 bases and J 6 bases; nucleotides not matched to a gene: 12. The CDR3, as DNA: TGTGCCAGCAGCTCAGGGTTCAGGCGGGAGGAGGATACGCAGTATTTT. Amino acids: CASSSGFRREEDTQYF.

The rearrangement uses TRBV5-4 and TRBJ1-2; the D gene is possibly TRBD1 (6 bases). The V end lost 4 bases, the J end lost 8 bases, and 18 bases lay between the germline ends. Germline-derived CDR1 and CDR2 are SGHNT and YYREEE (reference sequence). CDR3 size: 14 residues. The CDR3 loop is CASSQPTGIGGYTF. DNA of the CDR3: TGTGCCAGCAGCCAGCCAACAGGGATTGGAGGCTACACCTTC.